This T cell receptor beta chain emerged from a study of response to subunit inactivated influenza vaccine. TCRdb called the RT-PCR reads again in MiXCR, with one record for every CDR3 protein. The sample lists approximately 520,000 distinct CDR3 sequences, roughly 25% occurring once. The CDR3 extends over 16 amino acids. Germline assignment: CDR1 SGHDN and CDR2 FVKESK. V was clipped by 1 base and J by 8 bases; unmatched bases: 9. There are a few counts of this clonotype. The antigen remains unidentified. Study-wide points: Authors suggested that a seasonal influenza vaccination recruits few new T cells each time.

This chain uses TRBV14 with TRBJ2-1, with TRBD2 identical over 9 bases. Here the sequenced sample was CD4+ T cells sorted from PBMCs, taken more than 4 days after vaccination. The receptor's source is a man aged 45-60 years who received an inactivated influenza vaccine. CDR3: CASSQGPAGGPDEQFF. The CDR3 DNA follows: TGTGCCAGCAGCCAAGGTCCGGCGGGAGGGCCGGATGAGCAGTTCTTC.